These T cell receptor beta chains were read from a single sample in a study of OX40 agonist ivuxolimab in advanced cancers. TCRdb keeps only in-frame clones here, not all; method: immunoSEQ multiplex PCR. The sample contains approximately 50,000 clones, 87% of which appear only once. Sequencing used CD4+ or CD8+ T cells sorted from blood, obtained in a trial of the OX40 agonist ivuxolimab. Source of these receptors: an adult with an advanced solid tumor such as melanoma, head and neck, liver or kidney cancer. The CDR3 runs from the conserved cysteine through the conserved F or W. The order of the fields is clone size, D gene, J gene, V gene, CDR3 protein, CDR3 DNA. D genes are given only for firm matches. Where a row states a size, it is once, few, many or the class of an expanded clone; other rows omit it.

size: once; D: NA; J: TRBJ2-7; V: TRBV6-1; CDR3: CASSPLTGTSYEQYF; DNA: TGTGCCAGCAGTCCGCTGACAGGGACTAGCTACGAGCAGTACTTC
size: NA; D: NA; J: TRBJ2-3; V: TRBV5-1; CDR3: CASSPRGRADTQYF; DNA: TGCGCCAGCAGCCCGAGGGGACGCGCAGATACGCAGTATTTT
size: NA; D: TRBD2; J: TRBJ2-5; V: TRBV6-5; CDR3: CASSYSSLAAQETQYF; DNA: TGTGCCAGCAGTTACTCGTCACTAGCGGCACAAGAGACCCAGTACTTC
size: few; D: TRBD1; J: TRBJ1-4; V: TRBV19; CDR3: CASSDRGREKLFF; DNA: TGTGCCAGTAGTGACAGGGGGCGGGAAAAACTGTTTTTT
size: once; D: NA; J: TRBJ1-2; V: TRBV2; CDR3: CASSEGGYYGYTF; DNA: TGTGCCAGCAGTGAGGGGGGTTACTATGGCTACACCTTC
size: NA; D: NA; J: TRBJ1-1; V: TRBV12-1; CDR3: CASSLPGTGRTEAFF; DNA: TGTGCCAGCAGCTTACCTGGGACAGGCAGAACTGAAGCTTTCTTT
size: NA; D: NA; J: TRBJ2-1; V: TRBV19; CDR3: CASSIPGNFDEQFF; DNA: TGTGCCAGTAGTATTCCCGGGAATTTCGATGAGCAGTTCTTC
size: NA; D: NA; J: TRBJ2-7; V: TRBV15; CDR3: CATSPGDNPYEQYF; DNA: TGTGCCACCAGCCCGGGAGACAACCCCTACGAGCAGTACTTC
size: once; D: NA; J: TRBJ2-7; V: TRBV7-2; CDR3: CASSKGLPKYEQYF; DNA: TGTGCCAGCAGCAAAGGACTGCCCAAGTACGAGCAGTACTTC
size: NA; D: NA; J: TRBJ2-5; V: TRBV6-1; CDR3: CASSVGATQYF; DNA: TGTGCCAGCAGTGTTGGCGCAACCCAGTACTTC
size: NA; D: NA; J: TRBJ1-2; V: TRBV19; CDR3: CASSIGTSYGYTF; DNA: TGTGCCAGTAGTATCGGGACATCCTATGGCTACACCTTC
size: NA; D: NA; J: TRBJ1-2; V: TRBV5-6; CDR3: CASSLVGSDYGYTF; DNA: TGTGCCAGCAGCTTGGTCGGCAGTGACTATGGCTACACCTTC
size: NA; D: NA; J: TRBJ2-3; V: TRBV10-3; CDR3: CAISEVMFSTDTQYF; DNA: TGTGCCATCAGTGAGGTGATGTTTAGCACAGATACGCAGTATTTT
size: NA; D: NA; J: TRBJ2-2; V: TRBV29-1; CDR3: CSVDRSNTGELFF; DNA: TGCAGCGTTGATAGGAGCAACACCGGGGAGCTGTTTTTT
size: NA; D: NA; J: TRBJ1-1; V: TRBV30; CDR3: CAWVSQFVNAEAFF; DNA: TGTGCCTGGGTTTCGCAGTTCGTCAACGCTGAAGCTTTCTTT
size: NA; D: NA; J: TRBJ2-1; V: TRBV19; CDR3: CASSIGEPSSYNEQFF; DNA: TGTGCCAGTAGTATCGGGGAGCCGAGCTCCTACAATGAGCAGTTCTTC
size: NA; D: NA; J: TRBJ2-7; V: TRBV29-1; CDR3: CSVVTVDEQYF; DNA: TGCAGCGTTGTGACGGTCGACGAGCAGTACTTC
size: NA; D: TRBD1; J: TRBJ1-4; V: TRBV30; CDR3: CARRESTGVSEKLFF; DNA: TGTGCCCGAAGGGAATCGACAGGGGTGAGCGAAAAACTGTTTTTT
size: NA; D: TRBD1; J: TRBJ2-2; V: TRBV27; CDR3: CASRRTGLIEPGELFF; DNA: TGTGCCAGCAGAAGGACAGGCCTTATCGAACCCGGGGAGCTGTTTTTT
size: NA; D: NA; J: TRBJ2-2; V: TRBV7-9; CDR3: CASSPPGGELFF; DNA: TGTGCCAGCAGCCCACCGGGAGGGGAGCTGTTTTTT
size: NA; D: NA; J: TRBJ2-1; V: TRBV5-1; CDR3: CASSFLAGAIYNEQFF; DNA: TGCGCCAGCAGCTTTCTAGCAGGGGCGATATACAATGAGCAGTTCTTC